Listed below are T cell receptor beta chains from one sample, sequenced in a study of blood T cell repertoires in COVID-19. TCRdb keeps only in-frame clones here, not all; method: immunoSEQ multiplex PCR. The sample lists about 260,000 clones, approximately 80% occurring once. What was sequenced was peripheral blood. All receptors come from a man in his 60s with acute or convalescent COVID-19. Both conserved end residues are part of each CDR3. The order of the fields is clone size, V gene, D gene, J gene, CDR3 DNA, CDR3 protein. D genes are given only for firm matches. Some rows mark clone size as missing; the rest say once, few, many or name a class of expanded clone.

-	TRBV18	-	TRBJ2-2	TGTGCCAGCTCACCTCTCCCCGGAGACCTGCGAGGCACCGGGGAGCTGTTTTTT	CASSPLPGDLRGTGELFF
-	TRBV9	TRBD1	TRBJ2-1	TGTGCCAGCAGCGTACCGGGACAGGGGGCGAATGAGCAGTTCTTC	CASSVPGQGANEQFF
-	TRBV19	-	TRBJ1-3	TGTGCCAGTAGTACCGGGAGCTCTGGAAACACCATATATTTT	CASSTGSSGNTIYF
-	TRBV11-2	-	TRBJ2-2	TGTGCCAGCAACCAGGCGTTACGTCGGTCATTTACCGGGGAGCTGTTTTTT	CASNQALRRSFTGELFF
-	TRBV7-2	TRBD2	TRBJ2-3	TGTGCCAGCAGGCGACCCGGACTAGCGGGGGGGCCGCCCTCAGATACGCAGTATTTT	CASRRPGLAGGPPSDTQYF
once	TRBV5-6	TRBD1	TRBJ2-5	TGTGCCAGCAAGCGGACAGGGGCTCAGGAGACCCAGTACTTC	CASKRTGAQETQYF
-	TRBV7-9	-	TRBJ2-7	TGTGCCAGCAGCCGAGTCTTGGAGCAGTACTTC	CASSRVLEQYF
-	TRBV20-1	-	TRBJ2-1	TGCAGTGCTAGAGAGGAGGAGGAGCAGTTCTTC	CSAREEEEQFF
-	TRBV27	TRBD2	TRBJ2-2	TGTGCCAGCAGCCGTAGACTAGCGGGAGACACTCGCCCAAAGACCGGGGAGCTGTTTTTT	CASSRRLAGDTRPKTGELFF
-	TRBV6-1	-	TRBJ2-5	TGTGCCAGCAGTGAAACCCACCGGGACTTCCAAGAGACCCAGTACTTC	CASSETHRDFQETQYF
-	TRBV7-2	-	TRBJ2-2	TGTGCATCTGGGCTCAGACAAACTTCCGGGGAGCTGTTTTTT	CASGLRQTSGELFF
-	TRBV13	-	TRBJ1-1	TGTGCCAGCAGCGGCGACACCCGCACTGAAGCTTTCTTT	CASSGDTRTEAFF
-	TRBV5-4	-	TRBJ2-1	TGTGCCAGCAGGGTGGACTCTCCGTCCTACAATGAGCAGTTCTTC	CASRVDSPSYNEQFF
once	TRBV9	TRBD1	TRBJ1-2	TGTGCCAGCAGCGCAGGGGGGATTAACTATGGCTACACCTTC	CASSAGGINYGYTF
-	TRBV9	TRBD2	TRBJ2-7	TGTGCCAGCAGCGTAGGCCCCGGGGGGGGGTACGAGCAGTACTTC	CASSVGPGGGYEQYF
-	TRBV4-2	-	TRBJ2-5	TGTGCCAGCAGCCAGCCGGGACTCCTGTTGGCTACTCACCACTTC	CASSQPGLLLATHHF
-	TRBV28	-	TRBJ2-5	TGTGCCAGCCGCCGTCAGGGCGCGACCCAGTACTTC	CASRRQGATQYF
few	TRBV18	-	TRBJ1-2	TGTGCCAGCTCACCACCAGGGGACTATGGCTACACCTTC	CASSPPGDYGYTF
few	TRBV3-1/TRBV3-2	TRBD1	TRBJ2-7	TGTGCCAGCAGCCAAGCCGGGACAGGGGCTTACGAGCAGTACTTC	CASSQAGTGAYEQYF
-	TRBV10-3	-	TRBJ2-7	TGTGCCACCGTGAGCAAGAGCTCCTACGAGCAGTACTTC	CATVSKSSYEQYF
few	TRBV3-1/TRBV3-2	TRBD1	TRBJ1-2	TGTGCCAGCACGCAGGGGGCGTTGAACTATGGCTACACCTTC	CASTQGALNYGYTF
-	TRBV10-1	-	TRBJ1-1	TGCGCCAGCAGTTGCCCGCCTCCAGGGTGCACTGAAGCTTTCTTT	CASSCPPPGCTEAFF
-	TRBV5-5	TRBD1	TRBJ2-2	TGTGCCAGCAGCAGAGGACAGGGCAACACCGGGGAGCTGTTTTTT	CASSRGQGNTGELFF
-	TRBV16	TRBD1	TRBJ1-1	TGTGCCAGCAGCCCCAGGGGGGTGATGAACACTGAAGCTTTCTTT	CASSPRGVMNTEAFF
-	TRBV6-2/TRBV6-3	TRBD1	TRBJ1-2	TGTGCCAGCAGTTACCGGAGACAGGGTTCCAACTATGGCTACACCTTC	CASSYRRQGSNYGYTF
-	TRBV5-4	TRBD1	TRBJ1-3	TGTGCCAGCAGCTCCCGGACAGGGGGTGAGGGAAACACCATATATTTT	CASSSRTGGEGNTIYF
-	TRBV19	-	TRBJ1-3	TGTGCCAGTAGTTCCGACAGGCTACACCCTGGAAACACCATATATTTT	CASSSDRLHPGNTIYF
-	TRBV2	TRBD2	TRBJ2-5	TGTGCCAGCAGTCCACTAGCGGGAGGCGGAGAGACCCAGTACTTC	CASSPLAGGGETQYF
-	TRBV7-9	-	TRBJ2-2	TGTGCCAGCAGCTTAGCCCAGGGGAGCGCCGGGGAGCTGTTTTTT	CASSLAQGSAGELFF